Presented here are 26 T cell receptor beta chains from one specimen sequenced in a study of blood T cell repertoires in COVID-19 (dated by TCRdb to the early 2020s). Library preparation employed the immunoSEQ multiplex PCR assay. TCRdb limited this immuneACCESS table to in-frame rearrangements with V and J called. A share of clones is missing; checked studies link under half to unresolved V genes, and the rest is unexplained. Here the sample has about 220,000 clones; roughly 84% occur a single time. The ten largest clones take up about 20% of the sample. The sample taken for sequencing was peripheral blood. These receptors were taken from a young man with active or convalescent COVID-19.

The chain is built from TRBV24-1 and TRBJ1-1; no reliable D call. The CDR3 runs 12 residues. CDR1 KGHDR and CDR2 SFDVKD come from the germline V gene. Between the trimmed V and J ends, which lost 9 bases and 7 bases, there was a span of 14 bases. The chain's CDR3 is CATVSQRGEAFF. The CDR3 region has the DNA TGTGCCACCGTCTCCCAACGGGGTGAAGCTTTCTTT.

The chain is built from TRBV28 and TRBJ2-7, with 10 bases aligning to TRBD2. The CDR3 totals 15 residues. V dropped 9 bases and J dropped 3; count of bases not matched to a gene: 11. CDR1 is MDHEN and CDR2 is SYDVKM in the germline V gene. The CDR3: CASTASGSLGYEQYF. In DNA form, the CDR3 reads TGTGCCAGTACGGCTAGCGGGAGTCTGGGCTACGAGCAGTACTTC.

The rearrangement links TRBV7-9 to TRBJ1-5, with 9 bases identical to TRBD1. This CDR3 is built from 15 residues. The V segment lost 4 bases and the J segment 0 bases; nucleotides outside the gene matches: 1. Per germline, CDR1 SEHNR and CDR2 FQNEAQ (reference sequence). CDR3 region: CASSWGQGSNQPQHF. DNA of the CDR3: TGTGCCAGCAGCTGGGGACAGGGTAGCAATCAGCCCCAGCATTTT.

The chain links TRBV9 to TRBJ2-3; TRBD2 matches 8 bases. The CDR3 totals 16 residues. V shed 0 bases, J shed 2 bases, and the junction held 5 bases outside the gene matches. Per germline, CDR1 SGDLS and CDR2 YYNGEE. The CDR3 region is CASSVDSGGDTDTQYF. CDR3 DNA: TGTGCCAGCAGCGTAGACTCGGGAGGGGACACAGATACGCAGTATTTT.

V gene TRBV6-5 combines with J gene TRBJ2-3; 14 nucleotides agree with TRBD2. The CDR3 has 15 amino acids. Unmatched junction bases numbered 3, after V lost 5 bases and J lost 5 bases. Per germline, CDR1 MNHEY and CDR2 SVGAGI. CDR3: CASSTTSGRVDTQYF. For the CDR3, the DNA is TGTGCCAGCAGTACGACTAGCGGGAGGGTAGATACGCAGTATTTT.

V usage is TRBV6-5 and J usage is TRBJ1-6; 7 bases map to TRBD1. The CDR3 runs 13 residues. CDR1 MNHEY and CDR2 SVGAGI come from the germline V gene. The trim removed 2 bases at V and 10 bases at J, leaving 2 bases unmatched. The CDR3 DNA reads TGTGCCAGCAGTTACGACAGGGCCTCACCCCTCCACTTT. Its protein is CASSYDRASPLHF.

This chain joins TRBV27 and TRBJ2-3, with unresolved D. CDR3 length: 13 residues. The V end was cut by 2 bases, the J end by 4 bases, with 7 bases between. Germline loops: CDR1 MNHEY, CDR2 SMNVEV (reference sequence). The CDR3 sequence: CASSLVWPDTQYF. CDR3 DNA sequence: TGTGCCAGCAGTTTAGTCTGGCCAGATACGCAGTATTTT.

This chain uses TRBV28 with TRBJ1-5; a weak D match, TRBD1 (5 bases). Looked up from germline, CDR1 is MDHEN and CDR2 is SYDVKM. The CDR3 consists of 15 residues. Trimming removed 11 bases from V and 0 bases from J, with 17 bases in between. As DNA, the CDR3 is TGTGCCTGCCACGGAGGGGATTATAGCAATCAGCCCCAGCATTTT. It translates to CACHGGDYSNQPQHF.

The chain joins TRBV5-1 to TRBJ2-3; D is possibly TRBD2 (5 bases). The V end was cut by 1 base, the J end by 1 base, with 10 bases between. Germline lookup yields CDR1 SGHRS and CDR2 YFSETQ. CDR3 length: 15 residues. As DNA, the CDR3 is TGCGCCAGCAGCTTGTTAGCGCGCGGCACAGATACGCAGTATTTT. Protein sequence: CASSLLARGTDTQYF.

J is TRBJ1-6 and V is TRBV7-2; 10 bases map to TRBD1. V was clipped by 5 bases and J by 7 bases; unmatched bases: 11. This CDR3 is built from 17 residues. CDR1 is SGHTA, CDR2 FQGNSA, per germline. As DNA, the CDR3 is TGTGCCAGCAGCGGACCGGGACAGGGGTTAAAAAATTCACCCCTCCACTTT. It specifies CASSGPGQGLKNSPLHF.

The chain recombines TRBV7-9 with TRBJ2-4; D may be TRBD1 (5 bases). The germline V and J ends were trimmed by 7 bases and 3 bases, with 16 bases remaining between them. CDR3 length: 15 amino acids. Germline CDR1 SEHNR, CDR2 FQNEAQ (reference sequence). CDR3 nucleotide sequence: TGTGCCAGCACCCAAGTCCAGGGCTACAAAAACATTCAGTACTTC. The encoded protein is CASTQVQGYKNIQYF.

The rearrangement joins TRBV4-3 to TRBJ1-2; D possibly corresponds to TRBD1 (5 bases). Germline V gene data show CDR1 as LGHNA and CDR2 as YSLEER. CDR3 length: 15 amino acids. V lost 4 bases, J lost 0 bases, and 12 bases lay in between. CDR3 protein: CASSREQTANYGYTF. For the CDR3, the DNA is TGCGCCAGCAGCCGAGAACAGACAGCTAACTATGGCTACACCTTC.

The chain recombines TRBV7-3 with TRBJ2-7, with TRBD1 matching over 7 bases. This CDR3 is built from 13 residues. Trimming at V came to 1 base and at J to 3 bases, leaving 0 bases not matched to a gene. Looked up from germline, CDR1 is SGHTA and CDR2 is FQGTGA. This chain's CDR3 is CASSLNRGYEQYF. The CDR3 bases are TGTGCCAGCAGCTTAAACAGGGGCTACGAGCAGTACTTC.

V is TRBV27 and J is TRBJ2-5; no firm D call. The germline CDR1 and CDR2 sequences are MNHEY and SMNVEV (reference sequence). V gave up 6 bases and J gave up 2 bases, with 13 bases separating them. The CDR3 length is 14 residues. The CDR3 DNA reads as TGTGCCAGCAGCCCGAGGTCTCGTCAAGAGACCCAGTACTTC. Encoded protein: CASSPRSRQETQYF.

This chain joins TRBV7-2 and TRBJ1-1, with a possible D match to TRBD1 (6 bases). The germline gives CDR1 SGHTA, CDR2 FQGNSA. Between the trimmed V and J ends, which lost 4 bases and 3 bases, there was a span of 15 bases. There are 15 residues in the CDR3. This chain's CDR3 is CASSSHRVKDTEAFF. CDR3 DNA: TGTGCCAGCAGCTCCCACAGGGTTAAGGACACTGAAGCTTTCTTT.

CDR3 residues: CASSFGGGLDHYEQYF. CDR3 sequence (DNA): TGTGCCAGCAGCTTCGGGGGCGGACTAGACCACTACGAGCAGTACTTC. This chain links TRBV5-6 with TRBJ2-7, with TRBD2 as a possible D gene (7 bases). The CDR3 contains 16 residues. Germline-derived CDR1 and CDR2 are SGHDT and YYEEEE. Trimming cost V 2 bases and J 3 bases, with 18 bases left between them.

The table lists this clone with a count of one. The chain couples TRBV29-1 to TRBJ2-2; 9 bases fit TRBD1. CDR1 is SQVTM and CDR2 is ANQGSEA in the germline V gene. The CDR3 is made up of 16 amino acids. Germline trimming cut 0 bases from V and 2 bases from J; bases unmatched to any gene: 4. CDR3 in amino acids: CSVEDDRGINTGELFF. CDR3 nucleotide sequence: TGCAGCGTTGAAGATGACAGGGGGATAAACACCGGGGAGCTGTTTTTT.

The chain recombines TRBV6-5 with TRBJ1-6, with 7 bases lining up with TRBD1. Unmatched junction bases numbered 8, after V lost 7 bases and J lost 5 bases. This CDR3 has 15 amino acids. Germline V gene lookup returns CDR1 MNHEY and CDR2 SVGAGI. This CDR3 is CASKSWDSNNSPLHF. CDR3 DNA sequence: TGTGCCAGCAAAAGTTGGGACAGTAATAATTCACCCCTCCACTTT.

The chain carries TRBV14 and TRBJ2-5; TRBD2 might be the D (5 bases). With 0 bases removed from V and 7 bases from J, the gap between germline ends came to 12 bases. Germline lookup yields CDR1 SGHDN and CDR2 FVKESK. The CDR3 has 14 residues. CDR3 bases: TGTGCCAGCAGCCAAGAGGAGGTGCGTTGGACCCAGTACTTC. It encodes CASSQEEVRWTQYF. Using reference TRBV14 and TRBJ2-5 for the parts outside the CDR3, the full variable domain is EAGVTQFPSHSVIEKGQTVTLRCDPISGHDNLYWYRRVMGKEIKFLLHFVKESKQDESGMPNNRFLAERTGGTYSTLKVQPAELEDSGVYFCASSQEEVRWTQYFGPGTRLLVL.

The V and J genes are TRBV6-2 or TRBV6-3 and TRBJ1-3; D gene unclear. Looked up from germline, CDR1 is MNHEY and CDR2 is SVGEGT. The CDR3 has 14 residues. Trimming cost V 5 bases and J 4 bases, with 12 bases left between them. The CDR3 spells CASSTAVPGNTIYF. For the CDR3, the DNA is TGTGCCAGCAGTACGGCGGTGCCAGGAAACACCATATATTTT.

The V gene is TRBV5-6, the J gene TRBJ2-1, with TRBD2 matching over 7 bases. The CDR3 is 16 residues long. Unmatched junction bases numbered 10, after V lost 4 bases and J lost 3 bases. Per germline, CDR1 SGHDT and CDR2 YYEEEE. CDR3 DNA: TGTGCCAGCAGCCCGGACGGGACTATCAACTACAATGAGCAGTTCTTC. Its translation is CASSPDGTINYNEQFF. Full variable domain (rest looked up from reference TRBV5-6 and TRBJ2-1): DAGVTQSPTHLIKTRGQQVTLRCSPKSGHDTVSWYQQALGQGPQFIFQYYEEEERQRGNFPDRFSGHQFPNYSSELNVNALLLGDSALYLCASSPDGTINYNEQFFGPGTRLTVL.

This clone occurred once. This chain joins TRBV6-2 or TRBV6-3 and TRBJ1-5, with a possible D match to TRBD1 (5 bases). The CDR3 consists of 16 residues. Germline lookup yields CDR1 MNHEY and CDR2 SVGEGT. Deletions cut 5 bases from V and 0 bases from J, with 14 bases between. The CDR3 DNA sequence: TGTGCCAGCAGTAAAACAGGTCCGCTTAGCAATCAGCCCCAGCATTTT. Protein: CASSKTGPLSNQPQHF.

The chain links TRBV5-1 to TRBJ2-1; 13 bases agree with TRBD2. The CDR3 has 17 residues. Per germline, CDR1 SGHRS and CDR2 YFSETQ. V shed 3 bases and J 10 bases; nucleotides not matched to a gene: 13. CDR3 amino acids: CASSSHPGLAGRREQFF. CDR3 coding DNA: TGCGCCAGCAGCTCCCACCCGGGACTAGCGGGGCGTCGGGAGCAGTTCTTC.

This chain links TRBV4-3 with TRBJ1-2; a possible D gene is TRBD1 (6 bases). CDR1 is LGHNA, CDR2 YSLEER, per germline. V was trimmed by 0 bases and J by 0 bases, leaving 14 bases between them. The CDR3 totals 17 residues. CDR3 DNA: TGCGCCAGCAGCCAAGACCGAGGGGGGGAGGCTAACTATGGCTACACCTTC. This gives the protein CASSQDRGGEANYGYTF.

The chain employs TRBV7-2 and TRBJ1-1, with D possibly matching TRBD1 (6 bases). The V and J ends lost 1 base and 3 bases respectively, with 21 bases between them. CDR3 length: 18 amino acids. CDR1 SGHTA and CDR2 FQGNSA come from the germline V gene. CDR3 region: CASSLGALQGRDYTEAFF. The CDR3 DNA follows: TGTGCCAGCAGCTTAGGAGCGCTCCAGGGGAGGGATTACACTGAAGCTTTCTTT.

The chain combines TRBV27 with TRBJ2-3; D is unresolved. The V and J ends lost 3 bases and 0 bases respectively, with 7 bases between them. The CDR3 spans 14 residues. Germline CDR1 is MNHEY and CDR2 is SMNVEV (reference sequence). The CDR3 protein is CASSFYGSTDTQYF. Here the CDR3 DNA reads TGTGCCAGCAGTTTCTACGGGAGCACAGATACGCAGTATTTT.